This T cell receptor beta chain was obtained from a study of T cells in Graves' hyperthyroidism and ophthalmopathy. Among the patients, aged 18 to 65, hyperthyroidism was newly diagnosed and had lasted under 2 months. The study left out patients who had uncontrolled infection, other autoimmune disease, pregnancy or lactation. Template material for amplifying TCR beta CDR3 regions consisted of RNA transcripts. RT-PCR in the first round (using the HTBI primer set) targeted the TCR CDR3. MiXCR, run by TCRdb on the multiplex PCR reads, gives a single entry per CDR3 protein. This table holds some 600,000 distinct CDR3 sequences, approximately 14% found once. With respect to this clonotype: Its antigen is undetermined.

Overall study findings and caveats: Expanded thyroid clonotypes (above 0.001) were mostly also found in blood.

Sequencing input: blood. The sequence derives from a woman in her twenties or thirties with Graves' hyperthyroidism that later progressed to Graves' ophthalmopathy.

The CDR3, as DNA: TGTGCCTGGAGTTCGCACAGGGTTGACGAGACCCAGTACTTC. Encoded protein: CAWSSHRVDETQYF. The chain recombines TRBV30 with TRBJ2-5, with D perhaps matching TRBD1 (6 bases). This CDR3 spans 14 amino acids. CDR1 and CDR2 from the germline V gene are GTSNPN and SVGIG (reference sequence). V shed 2 bases and J shed 5 bases, with 15 bases lying between them.